This TCR beta chain appears in the sequencing data of a study of CD8 T cells in ankylosing spondylitis. A single record per CDR3 protein comes from TCRdb applying MiXCR to the 5' RACE reads. The data show some 840,000 distinct CDR3 sequences, about 12% seen once. Notes on the study in general: In ankylosing spondylitis blood, a motif of seven to nine highly homologous TCR beta variants appeared characteristic. Clones linked to the disease showed a CD8+ phenotype. They occurred at relatively low frequencies in peripheral blood.

This clonotype has at least ten counts. The antigen is unknown. The CDR3 length is 17 residues. Germline V gene data show CDR1 as MGHDK and CDR2 as SYGVNS. V was pared by 2 bases and J by 6 bases, with 11 bases of the junction left unmatched. This clonotype originated in a male donor with ankylosing spondylitis. The specimen was blood, either unsorted or a sorted T cell fraction (not recorded which). The chain carries TRBV25-1 and TRBJ2-1, with 9 bases lining up with TRBD2. DNA of the CDR3: TGTGCCAGCAGTGAAGTGTGGGCGCTAGCGGGAAGCAATGAGCAGTTCTTC. This translates into CASSEVWALAGSNEQFF. The full variable domain, rest sourced from reference TRBV25-1 and TRBJ2-1, is EADIYQTPRYLVIGTGKKITLECSQTMGHDKMYWYQQDPGMELHLIHYSYGVNSTEKGDLSSESTVSRIRTEHFPLTLESARPSHTSQYLCASSEVWALAGSNEQFFGPGTRLTVL.